This is a list of T cell receptor beta chains from one sample in a study of blood T cell repertoires in COVID-19. The data were produced by immunoSEQ multiplex PCR, yet TCRdb's version contains in-frame clones alone and is incomplete. The table has around 60,000 clones, about 92% seen once. Sequences were obtained from peripheral blood. The receptors were gathered from a man aged 55 to 69 with acute or convalescent COVID-19. Each CDR3 is given with its conserved first and last residue. Each record gives: J gene, D gene, clone size, V gene, CDR3 protein, CDR3 DNA. A D gene is named only where the DNA matches it firmly. Clone size is shown for a subset of rows, as once, few, many or a class of expanded clone.

TRBJ1-3	TRBD1	NA	TRBV3-1/TRBV3-2	CASSQDTGTELYF	TGTGCCAGCAGCCAAGATACCGGGACAGAGCTATATTTT
TRBJ1-2	NA	NA	TRBV18	CASSSAAGPEDYGYTF	TGTGCCAGCTCTTCCGCCGCAGGGCCCGAAGACTATGGCTACACCTTC
TRBJ2-7	NA	NA	TRBV29-1	CSGIQGYEQYF	TGCAGCGGCATACAGGGATACGAGCAGTACTTC
TRBJ1-5	NA	NA	TRBV5-4	CASSSSTDINQPQHF	TGTGCCAGCAGCTCGTCAACTGACATTAATCAGCCCCAGCATTTT
TRBJ1-5	NA	NA	TRBV6-1	CASSEGVGQPQHF	TGTGCCAGCAGTGAGGGTGTGGGCCAGCCCCAGCATTTT
TRBJ1-2	TRBD1	NA	TRBV30	CAWSIGTGDNYTF	TGTGCCTGGAGTATAGGGACAGGGGATAACTACACCTTC
TRBJ2-3	TRBD1	NA	TRBV3-1/TRBV3-2	CASSFRGRVTDTQYF	TGTGCCAGCAGCTTCAGGGGGCGCGTCACAGATACGCAGTATTTT
TRBJ1-2	TRBD1	NA	TRBV7-3	CASSPHGTGYGYTF	TGTGCCAGCAGCCCCCATGGGACAGGCTATGGCTACACCTTC
TRBJ1-1	NA	NA	TRBV27	CASSFSGGPNTEAFF	TGTGCCAGCAGTTTTTCCGGGGGTCCGAACACTGAAGCTTTCTTT
TRBJ1-5	NA	NA	TRBV10-3	CAISESGGSANQPQHF	TGTGCCATCAGTGAGTCGGGAGGGTCGGCTAATCAGCCCCAGCATTTT
TRBJ1-5	TRBD1	NA	TRBV2	CASSEGGVGQGIQPQHF	TGTGCCAGCAGTGAAGGCGGTGTGGGACAGGGAATCCAGCCCCAGCATTTT
TRBJ2-7	NA	NA	TRBV29-1	CSARGGLFYEQYF	TGCAGCGCCCGAGGGGGACTATTCTACGAGCAGTACTTC
TRBJ1-6	TRBD1	once	TRBV19	CASNRQGSSNSPLHF	TGTGCCAGTAACCGACAGGGGAGTAGTAATTCACCCCTCCACTTT
TRBJ2-1	TRBD1	once	TRBV6-5	CASMRAETGGREQFF	TGTGCCAGCATGAGAGCCGAGACAGGGGGCCGGGAGCAGTTCTTC
TRBJ2-7	TRBD1	NA	TRBV7-2	CASSLVYGQGYEQYF	TGTGCCAGCAGCTTAGTATATGGACAGGGCTACGAGCAGTACTTC
TRBJ1-1	TRBD1	NA	TRBV5-1	CASSWTGANEAFF	TGCGCCAGCAGCTGGACAGGGGCAAATGAAGCTTTCTTT
TRBJ1-3	NA	once	TRBV6-1	CASSEMAGQGNTIYF	TGTGCCAGCAGTGAAATGGCAGGGCAGGGAAACACCATATATTTT